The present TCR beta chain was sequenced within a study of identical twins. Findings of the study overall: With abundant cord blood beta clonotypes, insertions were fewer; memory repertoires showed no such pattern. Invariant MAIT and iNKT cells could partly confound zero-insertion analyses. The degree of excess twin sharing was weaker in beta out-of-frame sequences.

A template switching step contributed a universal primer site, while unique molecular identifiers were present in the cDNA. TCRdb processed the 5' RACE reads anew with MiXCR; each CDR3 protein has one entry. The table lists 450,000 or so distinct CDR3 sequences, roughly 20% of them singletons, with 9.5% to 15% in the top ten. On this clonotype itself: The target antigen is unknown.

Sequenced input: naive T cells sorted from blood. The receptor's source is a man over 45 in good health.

The CDR3 sequence: CASSWGTNSNTEAFF. The CDR3 DNA sequence: TGTGCCAGTAGCTGGGGGACGAACTCGAACACTGAAGCTTTCTTT. The chain carries TRBV19 and TRBJ1-1, with a tentative D call TRBD1 (5 bases). The CDR3 is 15 residues long. Per the germline V gene, CDR1 is LNHDA and CDR2 is SQIVND (reference sequence). The V gene lost 6 bases and the J gene lost 1 base, with 15 bases spanning the gap.